Below are 11 T cell receptor beta chains sequenced from a single sample in a study of blood T cell repertoires in COVID-19. Sequencing was performed with immunoSEQ multiplex PCR; in TCRdb, only in-frame clones are kept and a portion is missing. The sample consists of 42,000 or so clones, roughly 88% of them appearing once. What was sequenced was peripheral blood. The source is a human donor in a cohort sampled during active COVID-19.

J is TRBJ2-3 and V is TRBV13, with 7 bases lining up with TRBD1. The trim removed 4 bases at V and 4 bases at J, leaving 23 bases unmatched. CDR1 and CDR2 from the germline V gene are PRHDT and FYEKMQ (reference sequence). The CDR3 spans 20 residues. The CDR3 here is CASSSITTGLDGLVADTQYF. CDR3 nucleotides: TGTGCCAGCAGCTCCATAACGACAGGGCTGGACGGTCTGGTCGCAGATACGCAGTATTTT.

J is TRBJ1-1 and V is TRBV6-6, with a weak D call TRBD1 (5 bases). Trimming left V 2 bases short and J 7 bases short, with 8 bases between. The germline CDR1 and CDR2 sequences are MNHNY and SVGAGI (reference sequence). The CDR3 is made up of 12 amino acids. CDR3 region: CASSYGDSEAFF. CDR3 coding DNA: TGTGCCAGCAGTTACGGCGACAGTGAAGCTTTCTTT.

The rearrangement links TRBV2 to TRBJ1-1, with TRBD1 identical over 8 bases. Germline V lookup: CDR1 SNHLY, CDR2 FYNNEI. The CDR3 runs 15 residues. With V trimmed by 5 bases and J by 6 bases, 11 bases remained unmatched. The CDR3 DNA sequence: TGTGCCAGCAGTAGGGGGGACAGGTCCCCCGCTGAAGCTTTCTTT. Translating gives CASSRGDRSPAEAFF.

This chain joins TRBV27 and TRBJ2-2; TRBD2 might be the D (6 bases). V was pared by 2 bases and J by 3 bases, with 7 bases between. This CDR3 spans 14 amino acids. The germline CDR1 and CDR2 sequences are MNHEY and SMNVEV (reference sequence). Here the CDR3 reads CASSLRGYTGELFF. As DNA, the CDR3 is TGTGCCAGCAGTTTACGGGGGTACACCGGGGAGCTGTTTTTT.

V gene TRBV6-1 combines with J gene TRBJ2-1; possible D gene TRBD2, 6 bases. Deletions cut 1 base from V and 4 bases from J, with 11 bases between. The germline V gene has CDR1 MNHNS and CDR2 SASEGT. CDR3 length: 15 residues. The CDR3 sequence is CASSEDGGDYNEQFF. The CDR3 DNA is TGTGCCAGCAGTGAAGATGGCGGGGATTACAATGAGCAGTTCTTC.

The chain employs TRBV7-9 and TRBJ2-7, with 8 bases aligning to TRBD1. Germline V gives CDR1 SEHNR, CDR2 FQNEAQ (reference sequence). With V trimmed by 6 bases and J by 5 bases, 6 bases remained unmatched. The CDR3 is made up of 13 amino acids. In DNA, the CDR3 is TGTGCCAGCAGTCCGACAGGGGCCCACGAGCAGTACTTC. Its translation is CASSPTGAHEQYF.

The V gene is TRBV6-1, the J gene TRBJ2-2; weak D call: TRBD1 (6 bases). V was cut by 3 bases and J by 5 bases, with 10 bases left in between. Germline CDR1 MNHNS, CDR2 SASEGT. This CDR3 contains 14 residues. CDR3 sequence (DNA): TGTGCCAGCAGTGAGGTCAGGGGTACCGGGGAGCTGTTTTTT. Translated: CASSEVRGTGELFF.

V and J are TRBV11-3 and TRBJ2-7; a weak D match, TRBD1 (5 bases). V was cut by 4 bases and J by 1 base, with 8 bases left in between. The CDR3 extends over 13 amino acids. CDR1 and CDR2 (germline): SGHNT, YENEEA. CDR3: CASSSQGSYEQYF. CDR3 coding DNA: TGTGCCAGCAGCTCCCAGGGATCCTACGAGCAGTACTTC.

The chain combines TRBV30 with TRBJ2-2, with 8 bases that match TRBD1. V shed 5 bases and J 1 base; nucleotides not matched to a gene: 0. The CDR3 spans 13 residues. Germline V CDR1 and CDR2: GTSNPN, SVGIG (reference sequence). CDR3 sequence reads: CAWGQGNTGELFF. The CDR3 DNA reads TGTGCCTGGGGACAGGGGAACACCGGGGAGCTGTTTTTT.

The V call is TRBV7-9, the J call TRBJ1-4, with a tentative D call TRBD1 (6 bases). The CDR3 spans 14 residues. V was pared by 5 bases and J by 7 bases, with 14 bases between. Germline CDR1 reads SEHNR; CDR2 reads FQNEAQ (reference sequence). CDR3 amino acids: CASSIQGSLEKLFF. The CDR3 region has the DNA TGTGCCAGCAGCATACAGGGAAGTCTTGAAAAACTGTTTTTT.

CDR3 in DNA: TGTGCCAGTAGTCTGCAAAAGACAGGGGGCGGCGGCACCGGGGAGCTGTTTTTT. It specifies CASSLQKTGGGGTGELFF. The chain combines TRBV19 with TRBJ2-2, with 10 bases identical to TRBD1. In germline, CDR1 is LNHDA, CDR2 SQIVND (reference sequence). This CDR3 is built from 18 residues. V gave up 5 bases and J gave up 4 bases; unmatched junction bases: 13.